This T cell receptor (beta chain) was identified in a study of blood T cell repertoires in COVID-19. Study-level information: Both acute and convalescent COVID-19 samples were obtained from the United States, Italy and Spain. Sources were T cells, B-cell-depleted T cells, or PBMCs; the material itself was cDNA or gDNA.

Concerning this clone: At the DNA level, this CDR3 is encoded by other sequences in the same sample as well.

Between the trimmed V and J ends, which lost 3 bases and 0 bases, there was a span of 7 bases. Germline CDR1 reads KGHSH; CDR2 reads LQKENI. CDR3 length: 14 residues. Authors' methods: Researchers report that nucleated cell counts were estimated from reference gene primer amplification. Profiling relied on immunoSEQ multiplex PCR, and the TCRdb table lists in-frame clones only, not all of them. V, J and clone size are those of that table, while D and trimming were read from the DNA. The table records roughly 320,000 clones, 65% to 90% of them present only once. This receptor was identified in a human donor in a cohort sampled during active COVID-19. The chain recombines TRBV18 with TRBJ2-3; D is perhaps TRBD1 (5 bases). Input material: peripheral blood. CDR3 DNA: TGTGCCAGCTCACCCAGACAGAGCACAGATACGCAGTATTTT. This encodes CASSPRQSTDTQYF.